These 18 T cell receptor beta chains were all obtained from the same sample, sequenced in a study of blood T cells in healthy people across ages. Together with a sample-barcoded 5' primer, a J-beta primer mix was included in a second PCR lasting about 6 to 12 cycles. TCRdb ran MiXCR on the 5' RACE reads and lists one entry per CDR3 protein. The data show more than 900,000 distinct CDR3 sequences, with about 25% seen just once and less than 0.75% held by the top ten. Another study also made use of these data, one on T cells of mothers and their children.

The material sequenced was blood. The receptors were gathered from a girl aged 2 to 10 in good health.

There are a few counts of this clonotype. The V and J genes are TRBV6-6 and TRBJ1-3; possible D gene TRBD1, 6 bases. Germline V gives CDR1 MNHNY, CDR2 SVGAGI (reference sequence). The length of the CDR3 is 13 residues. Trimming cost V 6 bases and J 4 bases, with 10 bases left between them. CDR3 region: CASSWTVGNTIYF. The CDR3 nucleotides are TGTGCCAGCAGCTGGACAGTCGGAAACACCATATATTTT.

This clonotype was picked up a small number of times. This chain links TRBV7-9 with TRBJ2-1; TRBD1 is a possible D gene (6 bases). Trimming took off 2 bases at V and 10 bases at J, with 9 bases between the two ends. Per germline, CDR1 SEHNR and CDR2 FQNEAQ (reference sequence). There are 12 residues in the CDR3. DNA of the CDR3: TGTGCCAGCAGCTTACGACAGGTCGAGCAGTTCTTC. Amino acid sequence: CASSLRQVEQFF.

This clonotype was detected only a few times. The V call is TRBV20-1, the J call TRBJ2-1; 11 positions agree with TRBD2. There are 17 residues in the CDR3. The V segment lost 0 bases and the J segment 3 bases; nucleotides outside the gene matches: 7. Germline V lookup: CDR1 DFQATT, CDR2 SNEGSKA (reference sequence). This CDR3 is CSAREKSSGGFYNEQFF. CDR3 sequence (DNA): TGCAGTGCTAGAGAAAAGTCTAGCGGGGGGTTCTACAATGAGCAGTTCTTC.

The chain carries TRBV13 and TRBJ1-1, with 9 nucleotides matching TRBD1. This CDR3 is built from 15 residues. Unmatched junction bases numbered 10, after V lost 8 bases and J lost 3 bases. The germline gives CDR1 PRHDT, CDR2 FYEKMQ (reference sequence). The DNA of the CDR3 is TGTGCCAGCCACACCTTACAGGGGGCCGACACTGAAGCTTTCTTT. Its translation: CASHTLQGADTEAFF.

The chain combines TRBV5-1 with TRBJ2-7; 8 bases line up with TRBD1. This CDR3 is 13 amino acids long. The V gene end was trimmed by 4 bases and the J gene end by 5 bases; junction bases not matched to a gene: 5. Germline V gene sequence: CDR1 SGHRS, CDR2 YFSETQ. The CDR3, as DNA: TGCGCCAGCAGCCTGGACAGGGACAACGAGCAGTACTTC. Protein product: CASSLDRDNEQYF.

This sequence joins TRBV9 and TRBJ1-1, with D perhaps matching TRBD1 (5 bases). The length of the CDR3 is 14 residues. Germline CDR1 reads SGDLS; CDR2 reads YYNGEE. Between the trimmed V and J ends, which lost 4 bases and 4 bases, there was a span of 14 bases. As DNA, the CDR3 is TGTGCCAGCAGCCCCCGGGGTAGGGGCACTGAAGCTTTCTTT. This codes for CASSPRGRGTEAFF.

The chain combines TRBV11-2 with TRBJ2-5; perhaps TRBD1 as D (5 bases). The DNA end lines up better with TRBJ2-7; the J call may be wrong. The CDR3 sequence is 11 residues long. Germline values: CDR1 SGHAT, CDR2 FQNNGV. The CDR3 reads CASSLTVEQYF. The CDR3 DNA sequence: TGTGCCAGCAGCTTGACAGTCGAGCAGTACTTC.

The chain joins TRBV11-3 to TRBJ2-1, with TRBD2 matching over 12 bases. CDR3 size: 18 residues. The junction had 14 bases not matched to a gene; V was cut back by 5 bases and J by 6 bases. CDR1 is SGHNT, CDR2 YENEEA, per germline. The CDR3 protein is CASSLIGKLAGGSNEQFF. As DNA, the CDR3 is TGTGCCAGCAGCCTCATTGGGAAACTAGCGGGAGGTTCCAATGAGCAGTTCTTC.

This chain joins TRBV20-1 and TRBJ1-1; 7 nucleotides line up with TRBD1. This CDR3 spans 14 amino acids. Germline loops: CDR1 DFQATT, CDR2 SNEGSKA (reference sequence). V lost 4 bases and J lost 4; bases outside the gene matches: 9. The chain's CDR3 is CSAKDRVKGTEAFF. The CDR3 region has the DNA TGCAGTGCTAAAGACAGGGTCAAGGGCACTGAAGCTTTCTTT.

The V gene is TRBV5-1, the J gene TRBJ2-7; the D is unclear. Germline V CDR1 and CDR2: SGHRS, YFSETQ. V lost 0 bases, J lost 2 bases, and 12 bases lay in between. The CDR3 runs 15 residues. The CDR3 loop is CASSLAPAQTYEQYF. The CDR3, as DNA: TGCGCCAGCAGCTTGGCGCCAGCACAAACCTACGAGCAGTACTTC.

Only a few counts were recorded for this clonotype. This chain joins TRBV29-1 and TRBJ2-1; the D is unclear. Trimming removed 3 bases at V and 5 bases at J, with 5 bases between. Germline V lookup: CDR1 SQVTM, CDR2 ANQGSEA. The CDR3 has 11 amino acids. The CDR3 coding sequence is TGCAGCGTTGATCTCAACAATGAGCAGTTCTTC. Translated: CSVDLNNEQFF.

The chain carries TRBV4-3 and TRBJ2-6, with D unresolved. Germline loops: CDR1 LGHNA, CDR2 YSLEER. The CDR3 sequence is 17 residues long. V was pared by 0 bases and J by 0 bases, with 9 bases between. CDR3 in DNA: TGCGCCAGCAGCCAAGACGGGCTAATCTCTGGGGCCAACGTCCTGACTTTC. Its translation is CASSQDGLISGANVLTF.

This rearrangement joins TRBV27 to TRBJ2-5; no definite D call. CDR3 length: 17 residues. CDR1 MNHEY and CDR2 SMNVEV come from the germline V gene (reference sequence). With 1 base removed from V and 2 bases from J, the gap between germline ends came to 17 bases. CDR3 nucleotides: TGTGCCAGCAGTTTATTAGGTGAATTGGCAGATCAAGAGACCCAGTACTTC. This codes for CASSLLGELADQETQYF.

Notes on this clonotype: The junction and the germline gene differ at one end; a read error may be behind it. The CDR3 bases are TGTGCCAGCAGAAAGACAGCAAGAGCCGAAACTGGAGCTTTCTTT. Residues: CASRKTARAETGAFF. This chain joins TRBV6-5 and TRBJ1-1; D possibly corresponds to TRBD1 (5 bases). In germline, CDR1 is MNHEY, CDR2 SVGAGI. The CDR3 contains 15 residues.

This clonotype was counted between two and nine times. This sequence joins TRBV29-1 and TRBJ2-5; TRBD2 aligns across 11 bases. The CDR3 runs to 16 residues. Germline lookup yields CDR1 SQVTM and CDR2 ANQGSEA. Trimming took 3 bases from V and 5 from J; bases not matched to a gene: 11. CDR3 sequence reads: CSVEGLAEEDWETQYF. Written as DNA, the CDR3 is TGCAGCGTTGAGGGACTAGCGGAGGAAGATTGGGAGACCCAGTACTTC.

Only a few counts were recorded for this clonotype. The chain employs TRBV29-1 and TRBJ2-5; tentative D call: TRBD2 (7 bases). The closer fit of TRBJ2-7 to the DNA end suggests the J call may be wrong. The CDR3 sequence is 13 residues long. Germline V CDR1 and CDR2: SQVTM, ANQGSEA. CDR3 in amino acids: CSVDLGGRDEQYF. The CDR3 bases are TGCAGCGTTGATCTCGGGGGGCGGGACGAGCAGTACTTC.

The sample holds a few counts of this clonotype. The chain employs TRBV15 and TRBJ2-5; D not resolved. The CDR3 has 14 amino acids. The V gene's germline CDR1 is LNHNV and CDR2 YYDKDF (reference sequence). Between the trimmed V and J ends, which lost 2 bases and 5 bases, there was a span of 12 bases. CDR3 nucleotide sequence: TGTGCCACCAGCAGAAATGCTATAGAGGAGACCCAGTACTTC. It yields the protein CATSRNAIEETQYF.

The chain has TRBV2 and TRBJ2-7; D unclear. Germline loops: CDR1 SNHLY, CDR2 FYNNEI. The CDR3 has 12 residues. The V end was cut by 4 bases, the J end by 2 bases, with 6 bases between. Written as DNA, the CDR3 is TGTGCCAGCAGTGGAGTCCCCTACGAGCAGTACTTC. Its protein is CASSGVPYEQYF.